This record concerns one TCR beta chain sequence. Generated by immunoSEQ multiplex PCR, the TCRdb table keeps only in-frame clones and is missing some. The sample lists hundreds of thousands of clones, about 85% occurring once. CDR3 length equals 16 residues. Germline values: CDR1 KGHDR, CDR2 SFDVKD. V lost 10 bases and J lost 0, with 18 bases in between. This sample was included in a study of blood T cell repertoires in COVID-19. Background on the study: Whether acute or convalescent, the COVID-19 samples came from the United States, Italy and Spain.

This rearrangement joins TRBV24-1 to TRBJ1-5; D perhaps matches TRBD1 (6 bases). The receptor comes from a woman younger than 45 who had been exposed to COVID-19. Sequencing used PBMCs or T cells enriched from blood (not recorded which). CDR3 region: CATTLDRRYSNQPQHF. The CDR3 nucleotides are TGTGCCACGACCCTTGACAGGAGGTATAGCAATCAGCCCCAGCATTTT.